This TCR beta chain was documented in a study of cytomegalovirus exposure and HLA in healthy donors. Study-level background: T cells numbering about 200 million yielded 95 million to 140 million unique TCR beta sequences in an earlier analysis. The study's findings and limits: Earlier analysis looked at TCR beta V segments, and most were productive about 87% or about 30% of the time.

The donors gave bone marrow, and they were healthy. In the case of this clone: As yet, its antigen is unknown.

Primers: 60 Vbeta forward and 13 Jbeta reverse. Sequencing was performed with immunoSEQ multiplex PCR; in TCRdb, only in-frame clones are kept and a portion is missing. The table includes about 100,000 clones, around 80% detected once. This CDR3 spans 14 amino acids. CDR1 is MNHEY and CDR2 is SMNVEV in the germline V gene (reference sequence). Sequences were obtained from PBMCs. This chain links TRBV27 with TRBJ2-1, with TRBD2 matching 13 bases. This TCR was recovered from a woman aged 55 to 70 in good health and CMV-seronegative. The CDR3 DNA reads TGTCAGACTAGCGGGGGGCCAATGGGCAATGAGCAGTTCTTC. Translated, it gives CQTSGGPMGNEQFF.